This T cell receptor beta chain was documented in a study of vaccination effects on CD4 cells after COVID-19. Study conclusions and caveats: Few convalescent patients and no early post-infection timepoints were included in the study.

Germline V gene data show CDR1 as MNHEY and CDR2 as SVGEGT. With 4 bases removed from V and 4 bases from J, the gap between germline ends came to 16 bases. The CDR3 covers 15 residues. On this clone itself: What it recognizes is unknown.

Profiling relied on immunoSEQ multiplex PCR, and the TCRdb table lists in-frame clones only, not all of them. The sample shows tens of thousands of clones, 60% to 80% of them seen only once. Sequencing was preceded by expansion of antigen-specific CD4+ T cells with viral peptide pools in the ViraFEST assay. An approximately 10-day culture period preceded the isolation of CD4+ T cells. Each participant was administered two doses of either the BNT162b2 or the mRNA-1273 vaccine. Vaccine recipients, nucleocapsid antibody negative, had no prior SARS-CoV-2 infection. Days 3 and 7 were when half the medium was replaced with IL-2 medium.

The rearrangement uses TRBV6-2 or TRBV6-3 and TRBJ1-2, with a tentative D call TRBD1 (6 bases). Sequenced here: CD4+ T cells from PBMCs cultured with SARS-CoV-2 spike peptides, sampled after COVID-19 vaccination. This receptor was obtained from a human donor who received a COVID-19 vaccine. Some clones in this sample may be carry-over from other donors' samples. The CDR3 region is CASSFLTGTFYGYTF. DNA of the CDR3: TGTGCCAGCAGTTTCCTCACAGGGACGTTCTATGGCTACACCTTC.